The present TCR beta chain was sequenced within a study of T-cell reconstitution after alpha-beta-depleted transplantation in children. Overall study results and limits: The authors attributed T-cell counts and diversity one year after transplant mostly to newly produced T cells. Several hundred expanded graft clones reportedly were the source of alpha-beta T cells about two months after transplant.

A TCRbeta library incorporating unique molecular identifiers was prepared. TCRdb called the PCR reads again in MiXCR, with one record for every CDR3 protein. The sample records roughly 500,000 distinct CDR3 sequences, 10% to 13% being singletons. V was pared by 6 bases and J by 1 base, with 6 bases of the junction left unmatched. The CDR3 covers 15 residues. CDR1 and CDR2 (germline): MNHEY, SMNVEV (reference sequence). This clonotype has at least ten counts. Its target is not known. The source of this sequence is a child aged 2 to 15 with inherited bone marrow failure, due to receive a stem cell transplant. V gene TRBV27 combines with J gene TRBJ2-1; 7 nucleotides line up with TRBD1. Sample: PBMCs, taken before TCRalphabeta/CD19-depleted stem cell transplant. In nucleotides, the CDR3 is TGTGCCAGCAGCTTAACAGGGGTTTCCTACAATGAGCAGTTCTTC. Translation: CASSLTGVSYNEQFF.